The rows below give T cell receptor beta chains drawn from one sample of a study of cytomegalovirus exposure and HLA in healthy donors. The table came from immunoSEQ multiplex PCR; TCRdb's copy has only in-frame clones and leaves some out. The sample contains about 140,000 clones, 70% to 85% of which appear only once. The sample consisted of PBMCs. All receptors come from a male donor in good health and CMV-seronegative. Both conserved end residues are part of each CDR3. A D gene is named only where the DNA matches it firmly. Size is stated for part of the rows, as once, few or many counts, or as a class when the clone is expanded.

TRBV30	TRBD2	NA	TRBJ2-1	CAWSRLAGRNEQFF	TGTGCCTGGAGTCGGCTAGCGGGGCGGAATGAGCAGTTCTTC
TRBV30	TRBD2	NA	TRBJ2-2	CAGSGRGPGELFF	TGTGCCGGTAGCGGGAGGGGACCCGGGGAGCTGTTTTTT
TRBV7-4	TRBD1	NA	TRBJ1-1	CASSRRDSLNTEAFF	TGTGCCAGCAGCCGCAGGGACAGCTTAAACACTGAAGCTTTCTTT
TRBV6-1	NA	NA	TRBJ1-1	CASSRGPWDTEAFF	TGTGCCAGTTCCAGGGGCCCCTGGGACACTGAAGCTTTCTTT
TRBV7-6	TRBD1	NA	TRBJ2-7	CASSLGWGQGTDEQYF	TGTGCCAGCAGCTTGGGCTGGGGACAGGGCACGGACGAGCAGTACTTC
TRBV27	TRBD1	NA	TRBJ2-1	CASREQGPSYNEQFF	TGTGCCAGCAGAGAACAGGGGCCTTCCTACAATGAGCAGTTCTTC
TRBV6-6	NA	NA	TRBJ2-7	CASGRSGREQYF	TGTGCCAGCGGGCGGAGCGGGCGGGAGCAGTACTTC
TRBV25-1	TRBD1	NA	TRBJ2-1	CATSRGLEGEGNEQFF	TGTGCCACCTCCAGGGGGCTAGAGGGAGAGGGAAATGAGCAGTTCTTC
TRBV9	NA	NA	TRBJ2-3	CASSIFHGDTQYF	TGTGCCAGCAGCATCTTCCACGGGGATACGCAGTATTTT
TRBV5-1	TRBD2	NA	TRBJ2-5	CASSLQRGGETQYF	TGCGCCAGCAGCCTCCAGCGGGGAGGAGAGACCCAGTACTTC
TRBV29-1	TRBD2	NA	TRBJ2-5	CSVQREETQYF	TGCAGCGTTCAGCGGGAGGAGACCCAGTACTTC
TRBV30	TRBD2	few	TRBJ2-7	CAWSKKGLAGDEQYF	TGTGCCTGGAGTAAAAAGGGACTAGCGGGCGACGAGCAGTACTTC
TRBV6-1	NA	NA	TRBJ2-2	CASVGLGTGELFF	TGTGCCAGCGTCGGACTCGGCACCGGGGAGCTGTTTTTT
TRBV7-3	TRBD2	NA	TRBJ2-2	CASSLTSGGNTGELFF	TGTGCCAGCAGCCTTACTAGCGGGGGAAACACCGGGGAGCTGTTTTTT
TRBV27	NA	NA	TRBJ1-6	CASGTLNNSPLHF	TGTGCCAGCGGGACACTTAATAATTCACCCCTCCACTTT
TRBV7-2	TRBD2	NA	TRBJ2-3	CASSWGLAGDTQYF	TGTGCCAGCAGCTGGGGACTAGCGGGAGATACGCAGTATTTT
TRBV18	NA	NA	TRBJ2-1	CASSPSGGSYNEQFF	TGTGCCAGCTCGCCGAGCGGAGGCTCCTACAATGAGCAGTTCTTC
TRBV11-2	TRBD2	NA	TRBJ2-5	CASSLDRLAGQETQYF	TGTGCCAGCAGCTTAGACCGACTAGCGGGCCAAGAGACCCAGTACTTC
TRBV4-1	NA	NA	TRBJ1-2	CASGQAQGRAYGYTF	TGCGCCAGCGGCCAGGCTCAGGGGAGAGCCTATGGCTACACCTTC
TRBV9	TRBD2	NA	TRBJ2-1	CASSVSSGRDSGEQFF	TGTGCCAGCAGCGTATCTAGCGGGAGGGATAGCGGTGAGCAGTTCTTC
TRBV7-3	TRBD2	NA	TRBJ2-1	CSSSLGTSSYNEQFF	TGTTCCAGCAGCTTGGGGACTAGTTCCTACAATGAGCAGTTCTTC
TRBV7-9	NA	NA	TRBJ2-5	CASSLSSGQETQYF	TGTGCCAGCAGCTTAAGTAGCGGCCAAGAGACCCAGTACTTC
TRBV2	NA	few	TRBJ2-2	CASTQGARTGELFF	TGTGCCAGCACCCAAGGGGCGAGGACCGGGGAGCTGTTTTTT
TRBV7-2	NA	NA	TRBJ2-7	CASSLEATGPYEQYF	TGTGCCAGCAGCTTAGAGGCGACAGGCCCCTACGAGCAGTACTTC
TRBV6-1	NA	NA	TRBJ2-1	CASSQRGAAYNEQFF	TGTGCCAGCAGTCAACGGGGGGCGGCCTACAATGAGCAGTTCTTC
TRBV5-1	NA	NA	TRBJ1-1	CASSLLGGAVAEAFF	TGCGCCAGCAGCTTGTTGGGGGGGGCCGTGGCTGAAGCTTTCTTT
TRBV6-4	NA	NA	TRBJ2-5	CASILSLGGTQYF	TGTGCCAGCATTCTAAGCTTGGGGGGGACCCAGTACTTC
TRBV5-1	NA	NA	TRBJ2-7	CASSPTGAFPYEQYF	TGCGCCAGCAGCCCGACTGGAGCCTTCCCGTACGAGCAGTACTTC
TRBV2	NA	NA	TRBJ2-2	CASSEGLLLGELFF	TGTGCCAGCAGTGAGGGACTGCTCCTCGGGGAGCTGTTTTTT
TRBV10-2	NA	few	TRBJ2-3	CASSRTMTGTQYF	TGCGCCAGCAGTAGGACTATGACGGGTACGCAGTATTTT
TRBV7-9	TRBD1	NA	TRBJ2-1	CASSSPWTGKNYNEQFF	TGTGCCAGCAGCTCTCCATGGACAGGGAAAAACTACAATGAGCAGTTCTTC
TRBV12-5	NA	NA	TRBJ2-7	CASGLVGDRHYEQYF	TGTGCTAGTGGTTTGGTGGGTGACAGGCACTACGAGCAGTACTTC
TRBV18	TRBD1	NA	TRBJ2-3	CASAGTGTSTDTQYF	TGTGCCAGCGCCGGGACAGGGACTAGCACAGATACGCAGTATTTT
TRBV4-1	NA	NA	TRBJ2-1	CASSQDGAALEQFF	TGCGCCAGCAGCCAAGATGGGGCCGCACTGGAGCAGTTCTTC
TRBV7-9	NA	once	TRBJ2-1	CASSFDYREQFF	TGTGCCAGCAGCTTCGACTATCGCGAGCAGTTCTTC
TRBV27	TRBD2	NA	TRBJ2-1	CASSFFLAGTYNEQFF	TGTGCCAGCAGTTTCTTCCTAGCGGGTACCTACAATGAGCAGTTCTTC
TRBV30	NA	NA	TRBJ2-2	CAWSGSSGELFF	TGTGCCTGGAGTGGTAGCTCCGGGGAGCTGTTTTTT
TRBV23-1	TRBD1	once	TRBJ2-1	CASSPYYNRGFYNEQFF	TGCGCCAGCAGTCCATATTATAACAGGGGTTTCTACAATGAGCAGTTCTTC
TRBV6-5	TRBD2	few	TRBJ2-7	CASSYSGGNYEQYF	TGTGCCAGCAGCTACTCGGGAGGGAACTACGAGCAGTACTTC
TRBV9	NA	few	TRBJ1-2	CASSGGLSNYGYTF	TGTGCCAGCAGCGGGGGACTGTCTAACTATGGCTACACCTTC
TRBV6-5	NA	once	TRBJ2-5	CASSFDTEETQYF	TGTGCCAGCAGTTTCGACACCGAAGAGACCCAGTACTTC
TRBV6-6	NA	once	TRBJ2-2	CASSYRQNTGELFF	TGTGCCAGCAGTTACCGACAGAACACCGGGGAGCTGTTTTTT
TRBV6-1	NA	NA	TRBJ1-4	CASSDRGQGTEKLFF	TGTGCCAGCAGTGACAGGGGACAAGGAACTGAAAAACTGTTTTTT
TRBV27	TRBD2	NA	TRBJ2-3	CASSRGRTSLTDTQYF	TGTGCCAGCAGTCGGGGGCGGACTAGCCTTACAGATACGCAGTATTTT
TRBV10-3	NA	NA	TRBJ1-5	CAISESRGGQPQHF	TGTGCCATCAGTGAGTCAAGGGGTGGTCAGCCCCAGCATTTT
TRBV28	NA	NA	TRBJ2-7	CASSPDSSYEQYF	TGTGCCAGCAGTCCCGACAGCTCCTACGAGCAGTACTTC
TRBV5-4	TRBD1	NA	TRBJ1-2	CASRDRAYGYTF	TGTGCCAGCAGGGACAGGGCCTATGGCTACACCTTC
TRBV25-1	TRBD1	few	TRBJ1-1	CASTGTGRTEAFF	TGTGCCAGCACTGGGACAGGGCGGACTGAAGCTTTCTTT